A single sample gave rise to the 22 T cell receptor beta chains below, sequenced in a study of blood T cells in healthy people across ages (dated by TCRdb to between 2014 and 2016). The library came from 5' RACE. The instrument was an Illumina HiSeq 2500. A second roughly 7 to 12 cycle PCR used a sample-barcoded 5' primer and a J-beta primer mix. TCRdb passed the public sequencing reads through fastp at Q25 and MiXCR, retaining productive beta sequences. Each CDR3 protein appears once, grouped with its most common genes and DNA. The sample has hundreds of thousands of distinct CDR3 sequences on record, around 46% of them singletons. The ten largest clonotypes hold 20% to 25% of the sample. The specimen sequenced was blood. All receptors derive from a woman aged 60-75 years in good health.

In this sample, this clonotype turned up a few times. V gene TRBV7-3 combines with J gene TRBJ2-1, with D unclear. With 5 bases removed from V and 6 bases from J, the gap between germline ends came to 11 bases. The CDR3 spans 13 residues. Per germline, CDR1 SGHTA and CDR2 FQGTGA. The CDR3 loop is CASSLDLRNEQFF. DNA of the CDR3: TGTGCCAGCAGCCTCGACCTACGCAATGAGCAGTTCTTC.

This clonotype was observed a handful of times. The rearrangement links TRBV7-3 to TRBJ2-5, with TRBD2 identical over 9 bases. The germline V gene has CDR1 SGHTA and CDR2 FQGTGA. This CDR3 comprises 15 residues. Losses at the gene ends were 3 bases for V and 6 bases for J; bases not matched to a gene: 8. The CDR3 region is CASSFGREGQKTQYF. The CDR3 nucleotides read TGTGCCAGCAGCTTTGGGCGGGAGGGCCAGAAGACCCAGTACTTC.

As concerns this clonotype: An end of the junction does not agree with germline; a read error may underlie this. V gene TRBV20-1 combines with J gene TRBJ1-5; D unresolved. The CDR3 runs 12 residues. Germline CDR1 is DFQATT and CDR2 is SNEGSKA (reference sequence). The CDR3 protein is CSAYDGYQSQHF. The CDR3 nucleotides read TGCAGTGCTTATGACGGATATCAGTCCCAGCATTTT.

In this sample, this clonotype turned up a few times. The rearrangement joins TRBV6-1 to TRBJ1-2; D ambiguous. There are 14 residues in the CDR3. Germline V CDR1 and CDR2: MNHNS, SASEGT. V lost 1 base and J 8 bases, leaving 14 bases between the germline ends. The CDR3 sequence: CASSEDGRESGYTF. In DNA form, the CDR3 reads TGTGCCAGCAGTGAAGATGGGAGAGAATCAGGCTACACCTTC.

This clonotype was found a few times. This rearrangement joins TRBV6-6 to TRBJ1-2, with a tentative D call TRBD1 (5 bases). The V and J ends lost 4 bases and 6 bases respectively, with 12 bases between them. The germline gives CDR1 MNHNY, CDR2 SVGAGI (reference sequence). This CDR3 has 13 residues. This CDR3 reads CASSLSREDGYTF. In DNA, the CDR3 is TGTGCCAGCAGTTTAAGCAGGGAGGATGGCTACACCTTC.

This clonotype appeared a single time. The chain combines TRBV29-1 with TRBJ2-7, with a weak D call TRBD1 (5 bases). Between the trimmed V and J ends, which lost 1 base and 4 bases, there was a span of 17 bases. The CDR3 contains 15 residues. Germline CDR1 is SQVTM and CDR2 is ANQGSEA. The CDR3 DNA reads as TGCAGCGTTGAAGTTGTAGGGGCGCATAGGTACGAGCAGTACTTC. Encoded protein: CSVEVVGAHRYEQYF.

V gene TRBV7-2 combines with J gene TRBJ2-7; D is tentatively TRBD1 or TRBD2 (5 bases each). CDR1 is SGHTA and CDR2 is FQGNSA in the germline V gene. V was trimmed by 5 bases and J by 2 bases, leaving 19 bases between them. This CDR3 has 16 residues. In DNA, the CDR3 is TGTGCCAGCAGCCTGGATGGCGCAGGGACCCCCTACGAGCAGTACTTC. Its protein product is CASSLDGAGTPYEQYF.

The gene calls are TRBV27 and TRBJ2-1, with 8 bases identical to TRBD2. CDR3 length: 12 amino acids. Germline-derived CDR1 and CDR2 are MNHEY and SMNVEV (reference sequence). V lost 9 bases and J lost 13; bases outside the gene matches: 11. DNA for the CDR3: TGTGCCAGTCAAATTGGCGGGGGGCCCCAGTTCTTC. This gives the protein CASQIGGGPQFF.

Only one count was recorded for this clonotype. CDR3 sequence reads: CASHPGGSEKLFF. The CDR3 DNA sequence: TGTGCCTCCCATCCGGGCGGAAGTGAAAAACTGTTTTTT. The chain recombines TRBV6-5 with TRBJ1-4; no definite D call. CDR1 is MNHEY, CDR2 SVGAGI, per germline. V dropped 11 bases and J dropped 7 bases, with 17 bases sitting between them. The CDR3 is 13 amino acids.

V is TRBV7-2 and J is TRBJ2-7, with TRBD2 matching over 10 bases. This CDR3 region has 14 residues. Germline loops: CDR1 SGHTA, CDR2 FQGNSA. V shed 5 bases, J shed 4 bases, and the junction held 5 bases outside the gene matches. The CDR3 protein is CASSPGTSEYEQYF. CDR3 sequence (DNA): TGTGCCAGCAGCCCCGGGACTAGCGAGTACGAGCAGTACTTC.

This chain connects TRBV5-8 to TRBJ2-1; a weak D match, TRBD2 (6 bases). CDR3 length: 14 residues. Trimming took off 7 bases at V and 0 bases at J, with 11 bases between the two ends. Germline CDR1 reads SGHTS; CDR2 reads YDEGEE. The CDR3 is CASGSGGSYNEQFF. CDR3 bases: TGTGCCAGCGGTTCCGGGGGCTCCTACAATGAGCAGTTCTTC.

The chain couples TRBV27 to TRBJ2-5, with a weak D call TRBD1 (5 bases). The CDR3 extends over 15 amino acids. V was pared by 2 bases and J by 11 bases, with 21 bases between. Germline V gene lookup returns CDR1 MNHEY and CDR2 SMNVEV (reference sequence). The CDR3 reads CASSLISRVGNEQYF. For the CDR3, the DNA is TGTGCCAGCAGTTTAATTTCCAGGGTAGGCAATGAGCAGTACTTC.

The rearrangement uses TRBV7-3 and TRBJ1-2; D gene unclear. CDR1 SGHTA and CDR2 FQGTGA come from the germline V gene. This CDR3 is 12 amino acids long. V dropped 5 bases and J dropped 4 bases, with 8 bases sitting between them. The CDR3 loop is CASSIDGYGYTF. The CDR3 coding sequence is TGTGCCAGCAGCATCGACGGCTATGGCTACACCTTC. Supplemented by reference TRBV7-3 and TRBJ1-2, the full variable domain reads GAGVSQTPSNKVTEKGKYVELRCDPISGHTALYWYRQSLGQGPEFLIYFQGTGAADDSGLPNDRFFAVRPEGSVSTLKIQRTERGDSAVYLCASSIDGYGYTFGSGTRLTVV.

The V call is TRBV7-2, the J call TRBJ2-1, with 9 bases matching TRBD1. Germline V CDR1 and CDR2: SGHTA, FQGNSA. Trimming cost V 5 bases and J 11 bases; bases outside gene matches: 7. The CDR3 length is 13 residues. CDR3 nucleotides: TGTGCCAGCAGCACTCCTGGGACAGGGAAGCAGTTCTTC. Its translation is CASSTPGTGKQFF.

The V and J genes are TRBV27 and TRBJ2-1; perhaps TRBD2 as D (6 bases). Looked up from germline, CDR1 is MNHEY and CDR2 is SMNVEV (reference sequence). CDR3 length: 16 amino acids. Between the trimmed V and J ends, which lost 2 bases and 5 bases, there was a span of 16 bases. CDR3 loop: CASSLTGSSWHNEQFF. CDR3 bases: TGTGCCAGCAGTTTAACCGGGAGTAGCTGGCACAATGAGCAGTTCTTC.

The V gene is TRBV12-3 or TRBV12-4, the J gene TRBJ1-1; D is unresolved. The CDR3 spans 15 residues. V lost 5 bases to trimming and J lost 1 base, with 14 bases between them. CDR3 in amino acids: CASSGSPGQNTEAFF. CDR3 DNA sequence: TGTGCCAGCAGTGGGTCACCCGGTCAGAACACTGAAGCTTTCTTT.

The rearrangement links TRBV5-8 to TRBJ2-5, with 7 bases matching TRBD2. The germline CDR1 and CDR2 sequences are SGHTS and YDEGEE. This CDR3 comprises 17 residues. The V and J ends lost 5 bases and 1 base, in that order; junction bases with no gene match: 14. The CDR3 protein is CASRSGTTLRLQETQYF. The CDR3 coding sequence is TGTGCCAGCAGATCCGGGACTACATTGCGCCTCCAAGAGACCCAGTACTTC.

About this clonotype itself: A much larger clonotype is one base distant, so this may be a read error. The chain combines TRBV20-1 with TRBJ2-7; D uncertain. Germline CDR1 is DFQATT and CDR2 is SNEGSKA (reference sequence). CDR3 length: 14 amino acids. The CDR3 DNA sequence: TGCAGCGCCTCCCCGATAGGGTTCGACAACGAGCAGTACTTC. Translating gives CSASPIGFDNEQYF.

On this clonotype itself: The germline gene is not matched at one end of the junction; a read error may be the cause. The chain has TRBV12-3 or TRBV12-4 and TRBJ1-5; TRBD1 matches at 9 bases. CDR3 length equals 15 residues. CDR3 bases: TGTGCCAGCAGGGGGGGACAGGGTGCGGCTCAGCCTCAGCATTTT. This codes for CASRGGQGAAQPQHF.

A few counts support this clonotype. The CDR3 spells CSARTSGGLAGVGTYNEQFF. CDR3 DNA sequence: TGCAGTGCTAGAACGTCTGGGGGACTAGCGGGAGTCGGGACCTACAATGAGCAGTTCTTC. V is TRBV20-1 and J is TRBJ2-1; 14 bases align to TRBD2. Trimming at V came to 2 bases and at J to 2 bases, leaving 14 bases not matched to a gene. The CDR3 has 20 amino acids. Germline-derived CDR1 and CDR2 are DFQATT and SNEGSKA (reference sequence).

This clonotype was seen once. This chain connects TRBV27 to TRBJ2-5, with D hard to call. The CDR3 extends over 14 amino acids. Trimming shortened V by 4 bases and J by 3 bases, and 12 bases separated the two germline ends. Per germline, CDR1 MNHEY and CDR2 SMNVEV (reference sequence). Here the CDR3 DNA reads TGTGCCAGCAGTTCGTTGGACGGAAAAGAGACCCAGTACTTC. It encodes CASSSLDGKETQYF.

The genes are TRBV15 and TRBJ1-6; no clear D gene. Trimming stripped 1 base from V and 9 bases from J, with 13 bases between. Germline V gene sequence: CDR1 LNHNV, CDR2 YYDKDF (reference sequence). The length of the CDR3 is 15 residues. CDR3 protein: CATSRVSTGISPLHF. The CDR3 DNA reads TGTGCCACCAGCAGAGTTTCGACGGGGATTTCACCCCTCCACTTT.